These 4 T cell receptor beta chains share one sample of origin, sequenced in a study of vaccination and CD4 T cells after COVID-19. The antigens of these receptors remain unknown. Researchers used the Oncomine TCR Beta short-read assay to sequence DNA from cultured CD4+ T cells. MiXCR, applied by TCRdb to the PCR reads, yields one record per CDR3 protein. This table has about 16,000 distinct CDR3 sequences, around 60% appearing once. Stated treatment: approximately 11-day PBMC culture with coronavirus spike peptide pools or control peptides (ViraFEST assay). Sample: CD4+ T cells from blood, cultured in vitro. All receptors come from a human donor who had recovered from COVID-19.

CDR3 region: CASRKGLRGSYEQYF. As DNA, the CDR3 is TGTGCCAGCAGAAAGGGACTTCGAGGGTCCTACGAGCAGTACTTC. This chain connects TRBV2 to TRBJ2-7, with TRBD2 as a possible D gene (6 bases). Germline V CDR1 and CDR2: SNHLY, FYNNEI. CDR3 length: 15 amino acids. The V and J ends lost 6 bases and 1 base respectively, with 16 bases between them.

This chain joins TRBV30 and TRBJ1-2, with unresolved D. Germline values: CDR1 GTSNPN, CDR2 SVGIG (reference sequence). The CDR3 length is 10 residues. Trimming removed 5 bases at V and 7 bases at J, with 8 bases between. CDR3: CAWLDAGYTF. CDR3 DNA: TGTGCCTGGTTGGACGCTGGCTACACCTTC.

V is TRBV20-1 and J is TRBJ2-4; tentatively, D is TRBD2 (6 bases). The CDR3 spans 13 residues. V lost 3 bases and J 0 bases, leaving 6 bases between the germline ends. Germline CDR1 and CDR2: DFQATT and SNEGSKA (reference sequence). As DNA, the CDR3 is TGCAGTGCTAGGGGACTAGCCAAAAACATTCAGTACTTC. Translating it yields CSARGLAKNIQYF.

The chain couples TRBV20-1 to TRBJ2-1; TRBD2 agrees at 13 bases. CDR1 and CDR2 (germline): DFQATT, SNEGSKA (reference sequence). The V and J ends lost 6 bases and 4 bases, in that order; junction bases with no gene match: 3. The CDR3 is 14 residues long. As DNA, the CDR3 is TGCAGTGCCTTGGGACTAGCGGGATACAATGAGCAGTTCTTC. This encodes CSALGLAGYNEQFF.